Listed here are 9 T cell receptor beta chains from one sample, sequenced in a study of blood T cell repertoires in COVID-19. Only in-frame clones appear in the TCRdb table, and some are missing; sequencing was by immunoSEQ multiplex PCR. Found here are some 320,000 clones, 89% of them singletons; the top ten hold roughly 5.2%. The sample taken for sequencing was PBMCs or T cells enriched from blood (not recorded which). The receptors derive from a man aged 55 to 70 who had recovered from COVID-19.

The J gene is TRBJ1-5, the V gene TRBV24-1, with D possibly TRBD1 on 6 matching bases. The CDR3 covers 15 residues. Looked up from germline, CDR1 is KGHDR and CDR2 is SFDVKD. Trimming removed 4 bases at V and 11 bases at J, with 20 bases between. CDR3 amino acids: CATSDSTGFSKAQHF. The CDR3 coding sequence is TGTGCCACCAGTGACTCCACAGGGTTCTCTAAGGCCCAGCATTTT.

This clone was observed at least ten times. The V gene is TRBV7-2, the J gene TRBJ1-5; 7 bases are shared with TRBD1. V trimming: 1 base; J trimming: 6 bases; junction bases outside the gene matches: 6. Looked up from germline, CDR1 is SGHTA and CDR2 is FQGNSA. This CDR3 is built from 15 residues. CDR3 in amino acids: CASSLVGGGGQPQHF. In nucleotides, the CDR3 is TGTGCCAGCAGCTTAGTTGGAGGGGGCGGTCAGCCCCAGCATTTT.

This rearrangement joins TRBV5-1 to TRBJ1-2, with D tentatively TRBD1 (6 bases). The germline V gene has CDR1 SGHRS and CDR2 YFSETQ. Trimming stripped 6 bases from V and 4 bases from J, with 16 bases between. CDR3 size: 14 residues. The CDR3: CASTPGAGVYGYTF. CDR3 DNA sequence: TGCGCCAGCACCCCTGGGGCAGGGGTCTATGGCTACACCTTC.

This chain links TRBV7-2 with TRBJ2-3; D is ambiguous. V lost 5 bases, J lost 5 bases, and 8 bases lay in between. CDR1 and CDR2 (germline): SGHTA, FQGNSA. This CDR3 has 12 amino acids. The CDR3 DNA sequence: TGTGCCAGCAGCCCCCAGTTAGATACGCAGTATTTT. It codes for CASSPQLDTQYF.

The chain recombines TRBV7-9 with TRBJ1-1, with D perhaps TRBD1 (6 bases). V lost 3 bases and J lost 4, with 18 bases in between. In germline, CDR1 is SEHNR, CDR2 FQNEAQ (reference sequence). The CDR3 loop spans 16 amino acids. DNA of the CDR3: TGTGCCAGCAGCTTTCTTCTTACAGGGTCAACCACTGAAGCTTTCTTT. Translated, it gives CASSFLLTGSTTEAFF.

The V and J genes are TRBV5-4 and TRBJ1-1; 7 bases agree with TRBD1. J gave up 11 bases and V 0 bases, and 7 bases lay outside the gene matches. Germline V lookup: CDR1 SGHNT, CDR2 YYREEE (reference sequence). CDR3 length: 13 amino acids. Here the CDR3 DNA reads TGTGCCAGCAGCTTGGAACAGGGGACTAGGGCTTTCTTT. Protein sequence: CASSLEQGTRAFF.

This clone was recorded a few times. The CDR3 region has the DNA TGTGCCAGTAGTGGGATAGGGGCGGAGACCCAGTACTTC. It codes for CASSGIGAETQYF. This chain joins TRBV19 and TRBJ2-5; TRBD1 might be the D (5 bases). The germline gives CDR1 LNHDA, CDR2 SQIVND (reference sequence). Trimming pared 5 bases from V and 5 bases from J, leaving 12 bases between. The CDR3 extends over 13 amino acids.

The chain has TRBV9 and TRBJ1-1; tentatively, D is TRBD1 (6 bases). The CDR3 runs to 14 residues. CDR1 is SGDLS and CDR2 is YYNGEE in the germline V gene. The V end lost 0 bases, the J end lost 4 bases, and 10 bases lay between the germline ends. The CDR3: CASSVGGLGTEAFF. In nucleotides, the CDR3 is TGTGCCAGCAGCGTAGGGGGGCTTGGCACTGAAGCTTTCTTT.

The CDR3 region has the DNA TGTGCCAGCAGCCAGGGGAATAGCGGAGGAATACCTCAAGAGACCCAGTACTTC. Its translation is CASSQGNSGGIPQETQYF. The rearrangement joins TRBV4-2 to TRBJ2-5; TRBD2 is a possible D gene (6 bases). The ends were cut back, 3 bases at V and 2 bases at J, with 22 bases in the middle. This CDR3 has 18 residues. Germline V gene lookup returns CDR1 LGHNA and CDR2 YNFKEQ.